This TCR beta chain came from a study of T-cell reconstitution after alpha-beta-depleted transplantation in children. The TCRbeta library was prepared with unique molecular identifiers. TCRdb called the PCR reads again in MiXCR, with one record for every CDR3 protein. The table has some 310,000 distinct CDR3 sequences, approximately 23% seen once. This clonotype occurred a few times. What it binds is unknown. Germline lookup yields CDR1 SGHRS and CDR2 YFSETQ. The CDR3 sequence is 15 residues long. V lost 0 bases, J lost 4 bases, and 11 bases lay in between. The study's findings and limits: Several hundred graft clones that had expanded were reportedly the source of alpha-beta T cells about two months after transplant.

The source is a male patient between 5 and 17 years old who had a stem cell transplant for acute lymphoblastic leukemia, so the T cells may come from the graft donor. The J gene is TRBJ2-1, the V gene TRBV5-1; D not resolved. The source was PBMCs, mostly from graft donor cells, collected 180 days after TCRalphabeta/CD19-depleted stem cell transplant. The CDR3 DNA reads TGCGCCAGCAGCTTGGCGGCTGGTCTTTACAATGAGCAGTTCTTC. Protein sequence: CASSLAAGLYNEQFF.